The entry below gives a single TCR beta chain sequence along with its context. This specimen belongs to a study of blood T cell repertoires in COVID-19. Study overall: The cDNA or gDNA used as material had been derived from T cells, B-cell-depleted T cells, or PBMCs.

The length of the CDR3 is 13 residues. Per the germline V gene, CDR1 is GTSNPN and CDR2 is SVGIG (reference sequence). V gave up 3 bases and J gave up 11 bases, with 14 bases separating them. Here immunoSEQ multiplex PCR was the method, and the copy in TCRdb shows in-frame clones only, minus some. The table includes under 150,000 clones, approximately 82% detected once. The sequenced sample consisted of peripheral blood. The TCR originated in a man aged 80 or over with active or convalescent COVID-19. The rearrangement joins TRBV30 to TRBJ1-6, with D unclear. The CDR3 sequence: CAWRDPGVTPLHF. The CDR3 DNA sequence: TGTGCCTGGAGGGACCCCGGGGTGACACCCCTCCACTTT.